Below are 24 T cell receptor beta chains sequenced from a single sample in a study of T-cell memory formation after mild COVID-19 (dated by TCRdb to about 2021). Library construction relied on 5' RACE. The listed sequencing device is Illumina NovaSeq 6000. The public reads were reprocessed in TCRdb via fastp at Q25 and MiXCR, keeping in-frame beta chains. Rows are combined by CDR3 protein, so each entry shows the most common genes and DNA. The sample yields under 300,000 distinct CDR3 sequences; roughly 17% were counted once. The ten largest clones represent around 3.7% of the sample. Sequencing was done on a sample of PBMCs or a T cell subset sorted from them (not recorded which). The source is a man younger than 35 who had mild COVID-19 (a few samples of this study predate the infection). The sample titles of this study are shuffled in the database, so cell type and time point are left out; the donor was told from shared clones.

The chain is built from TRBV2 and TRBJ1-2; D not certain. Trimming pared 2 bases from V and 5 bases from J, leaving 12 bases between. The CDR3 spans 14 residues. Germline assignment: CDR1 SNHLY and CDR2 FYNNEI. CDR3 in amino acids: CASSERGSFYGYTF. In nucleotides, the CDR3 is TGTGCCAGCAGTGAAAGAGGTAGCTTTTATGGCTACACCTTC.

The genes are TRBV2 and TRBJ1-4; 7 bases align to TRBD1. CDR1 SNHLY and CDR2 FYNNEI come from the germline V gene. This CDR3 comprises 14 residues. The J segment lost 8 bases and the V segment lost 7 bases, leaving 10 bases of the junction unmatched. The CDR3 nucleotides are TGTGCCAGCACCATGACAGGGACACGCGAAAAACTGTTTTTT. Its protein product is CASTMTGTREKLFF.

The genes are TRBV9 and TRBJ2-1; 12 nucleotides line up with TRBD2. With 4 bases clipped from V and 3 bases from J, the junction kept 5 bases outside the gene matches. The CDR3 is 16 amino acids. Germline CDR1 SGDLS, CDR2 YYNGEE. The CDR3 here is CASSPGLAGIYNEQFF. CDR3 nucleotide sequence: TGTGCCAGCAGCCCCGGACTAGCGGGGATCTACAATGAGCAGTTCTTC.

This clonotype was picked up many times. The V and J genes are TRBV5-1 and TRBJ2-5; a possible D gene is TRBD2 (6 bases). The V end lost 4 bases, the J end lost 5 bases, and 21 bases lay between the germline ends. Germline V gives CDR1 SGHRS, CDR2 YFSETQ. The CDR3 is 16 residues long. CDR3: CASSPEAGHVGETQYF. CDR3 sequence (DNA): TGCGCCAGCAGCCCGGAAGCGGGCCATGTGGGGGAGACCCAGTACTTC.

The chain carries TRBV11-2 and TRBJ2-6, with D possibly being TRBD1 or TRBD2 (5 bases each). The CDR3 totals 17 residues. Germline lookup yields CDR1 SGHAT and CDR2 FQNNGV. With 1 base removed from V and 2 bases from J, the gap between germline ends came to 12 bases. In nucleotides, the CDR3 is TGTGCCAGCAGCTTAGCCTCTGGGACGGCTGGGGCCAACGTCCTGACTTTC. This gives the protein CASSLASGTAGANVLTF.

V usage is TRBV4-1 and J usage is TRBJ1-1; 7 bases agree with TRBD1. The CDR3 has 17 residues. Trimming at V came to 1 base and at J to 1 base, leaving 9 bases not matched to a gene. Looked up from germline, CDR1 is MGHRA and CDR2 is YSYEKL. This chain's CDR3 is CASSQAWGDRANTEAFF. Here the CDR3 DNA reads TGCGCCAGCAGCCAAGCCTGGGGCGACAGGGCGAACACTGAAGCTTTCTTT.

The chain is built from TRBV4-1 and TRBJ2-1; maybe TRBD2 (5 bases). This CDR3 has 13 amino acids. The germline V and J ends were trimmed by 1 base and 10 bases, with 11 bases remaining between them. The germline V gene has CDR1 MGHRA and CDR2 YSYEKL. The CDR3 nucleotides read TGCGCCAGCAGCCAAGGGCGAGAGGGAGAGCAGTTCTTC. This gives the protein CASSQGREGEQFF.

The rearrangement uses TRBV3-1 and TRBJ2-2, with 8 bases lining up with TRBD1. Germline CDR1 reads LGHDT; CDR2 reads YNNKEL (reference sequence). V shed 6 bases, J shed 3 bases, and the junction held 6 bases outside the gene matches. The CDR3 covers 15 residues. CDR3 coding DNA: TGTGCCAGCAGGCTGGGACAGGATTACACCGGGGAGCTGTTTTTT. It yields the protein CASRLGQDYTGELFF.

This clonotype was detected a few times. The chain is built from TRBV7-3 and TRBJ2-1, with TRBD1 matching over 11 bases. Germline CDR1 is SGHTA and CDR2 is FQGTGA. The CDR3 has 15 residues. The trim removed 4 bases at V and 2 bases at J, leaving 1 base unmatched. The CDR3 sequence is CASSWTGGAYNEQFF. The CDR3 nucleotides are TGTGCCAGCAGCTGGACAGGGGGCGCCTACAATGAGCAGTTCTTC. The full variable domain, its missing parts supplied by reference TRBV7-3 and TRBJ2-1, is GAGVSQTPSNKVTEKGKYVELRCDPISGHTALYWYRQSLGQGPEFLIYFQGTGAADDSGLPNDRFFAVRPEGSVSTLKIQRTERGDSAVYLCASSWTGGAYNEQFFGPGTRLTVL.

As for this clonotype: A read error may account for a junction end that differs from germline. The J gene is TRBJ2-5, the V gene TRBV7-7, with 7 positions matching TRBD1. The germline gives CDR1 SSHAT, CDR2 FNYEAQ (reference sequence). The CDR3 is made up of 14 amino acids. CDR3 loop: CASSLTGPVETQYF. As DNA, the CDR3 is TGTGCTAGCAGCCTGACAGGGCCGGTAGAGACCCAGTACTTC.

This rearrangement joins TRBV19 to TRBJ1-1; D ambiguous. Trimming took off 9 bases at V and 2 bases at J, with 4 bases between the two ends. CDR1 and CDR2 (germline): LNHDA, SQIVND (reference sequence). CDR3 length: 10 amino acids. The DNA of the CDR3 is TGTGCCAGCTTAAACACTGAAGCTTTCTTT. Translating gives CASLNTEAFF.

This clonotype was picked up a small number of times. The chain combines TRBV2 with TRBJ2-7, with 8 positions matching TRBD1. This CDR3 comprises 17 residues. With 0 bases clipped from V and 0 bases from J, the junction kept 7 bases outside the gene matches. Germline values: CDR1 SNHLY, CDR2 FYNNEI. CDR3 amino acids: CASSEAAEDRASYEQYV. CDR3 coding DNA: TGTGCCAGCAGTGAAGCAGCCGAGGACAGGGCCTCCTACGAGCAGTACGTC.

The rearrangement links TRBV6-5 to TRBJ1-2, with a possible D match to TRBD1 (6 bases). The CDR3 loop spans 14 amino acids. Trimming cost V 6 bases and J 4 bases, with 15 bases left between them. Germline CDR1 is MNHEY and CDR2 is SVGAGI. The CDR3 is CASRKDRNSYGYTF. CDR3 nucleotides: TGTGCCAGCAGGAAGGACAGAAACTCCTATGGCTACACCTTC.

Here the CDR3 DNA reads TGCGCCAGCAGCCAACTTATACAGGGGGATGATTGCCTAGCCTACGAGCAGTACGTC. Amino acid sequence: CASSQLIQGDDCLAYEQYV. The rearrangement joins TRBV4-3 to TRBJ2-7; 8 bases are shared with TRBD1. This CDR3 is built from 19 residues. V lost 2 bases to trimming and J lost 2 bases; unmatched junction nucleotides: 17. Germline CDR1 is LGHNA and CDR2 is YSLEER.

This clonotype was recorded a few times. The genes are TRBV12-3 or TRBV12-4 and TRBJ2-5; 12 bases fit TRBD2. The CDR3 has 16 amino acids. Trimming took 0 bases from V and 5 from J; bases not matched to a gene: 4. The CDR3 DNA reads TGTGCCAGCAGTTTAGCCCTAGCGGGGGGGCGGGAGACCCAGTACTTC. It specifies CASSLALAGGRETQYF.

This clonotype has a handful of counts. This chain connects TRBV6-5 to TRBJ1-6; 8 bases are shared with TRBD1. V lost 5 bases to trimming and J lost 7 bases; unmatched junction nucleotides: 7. This CDR3 region has 15 residues. Germline CDR1 and CDR2: MNHEY and SVGAGI. The CDR3, as DNA: TGTGCCAGCAGTCGACCCGGGACAGGCAATTCACCCCTCCACTTT. Its translation: CASSRPGTGNSPLHF.

This clonotype was counted at least ten times. CDR3 bases: TGTGCCAGCAGCCCCAGACAGCCTACTTCCGGCTACACCTTC. Protein product: CASSPRQPTSGYTF. V usage is TRBV7-2 and J usage is TRBJ1-2; TRBD1 is a possible D gene (5 bases). Trimming took off 5 bases at V and 8 bases at J, with 18 bases between the two ends. The germline gives CDR1 SGHTA, CDR2 FQGNSA. The CDR3 has 14 amino acids.

This sequence joins TRBV29-1 and TRBJ2-5; D is uncertain. Trimming left V 3 bases short and J 1 base short, with 9 bases between. CDR3 length equals 13 residues. Germline CDR1 SQVTM, CDR2 ANQGSEA. The CDR3 nucleotides read TGCAGCGTTGAGTCGTCAGCCCAAGAGACCCAGTACTTC. Amino acid sequence: CSVESSAQETQYF.

This clonotype has only a few counts. The chain recombines TRBV24-1 with TRBJ2-1; no clear D gene. Germline-derived CDR1 and CDR2 are KGHDR and SFDVKD. Trimming left V 1 base short and J 5 bases short, with 11 bases between. The CDR3 loop spans 15 amino acids. The CDR3 sequence is CATSDLKNGNNEQFF. CDR3 in DNA: TGTGCCACCAGTGATTTAAAGAATGGAAACAATGAGCAGTTCTTC.

The V gene is TRBV7-2, the J gene TRBJ2-5; D ambiguous. Per germline, CDR1 SGHTA and CDR2 FQGNSA. V dropped 4 bases and J dropped 4 bases, with 16 bases sitting between them. This CDR3 is built from 15 residues. The CDR3 sequence: CASSSWAHYPETQYF. The DNA for the CDR3 is TGTGCCAGCAGCTCGTGGGCGCACTACCCAGAGACCCAGTACTTC.

The chain couples TRBV4-3 to TRBJ2-7; TRBD2 aligns across 9 bases. V lost 3 bases and J lost 1; bases outside the gene matches: 4. This CDR3 has 15 amino acids. The V gene's germline CDR1 is LGHNA and CDR2 YSLEER. CDR3 coding DNA: TGCGCCAGCAGCCATGCGGCGGGGGGGTCCTACGAGCAGTACTTC. This codes for CASSHAAGGSYEQYF.

V and J are TRBV7-2 and TRBJ1-5; tentative D call: TRBD1 (5 bases). Germline loops: CDR1 SGHTA, CDR2 FQGNSA. The CDR3 runs to 13 residues. Trimming stripped 5 bases from V and 11 bases from J, with 16 bases between. CDR3: CASSQRQAGTQHF. The CDR3 DNA is TGTGCCAGCAGCCAACGGCAGGCAGGGACCCAGCATTTT. Together with reference TRBV7-2 and TRBJ1-5, the CDR3 gives the full variable domain: GAGVSQSPSNKVTEKGKDVELRCDPISGHTALYWYRQSLGQGLEFLIYFQGNSAPDKSGLPSDRFSAERTGGSVSTLTIQRTQQEDSAVYLCASSQRQAGTQHFGDGTRLSIL.

Only a few counts were recorded for this clonotype. This chain uses TRBV10-3 with TRBJ2-5; TRBD1 matches 9 bases. The length of the CDR3 is 16 residues. CDR1 is ENHRY and CDR2 is SYGVKD in the germline V gene. V lost 4 bases to trimming and J lost 5 bases; unmatched junction nucleotides: 11. The CDR3: CAISAGQGGNGETQYF. The CDR3 DNA sequence: TGTGCCATCAGTGCGGGACAGGGAGGCAATGGGGAGACCCAGTACTTC.

There are a few counts of this clonotype. The chain is built from TRBV10-3 and TRBJ1-1, with unresolved D. V was trimmed by 10 bases and J by 3 bases, leaving 18 bases between them. The CDR3 length is 14 residues. Looked up from germline, CDR1 is ENHRY and CDR2 is SYGVKD. This CDR3 is CASKKTDTDTEAFF. In DNA form, the CDR3 reads TGTGCCAGTAAGAAAACAGATACCGACACTGAAGCTTTCTTT.